Sequencing of this TCR beta chain was carried out in a study of regulatory T cells in long-lasting Graves disease. Study-wide context: Graves' cases, newly diagnosed, had used antithyroid drugs under 3 months. Broader study findings: TRBV28 was favored in persistent disease, as were TRBJ1-2 and TRBJ2-5.

Arm-PCR of CDR3 regions and iRepertoire HTBI primers were the basis on which TCR beta libraries were built. In the original processing: Identified across the samples were 55 to 75 TRBV segments and 14 TRBJ segments. TCRdb reprocessed the multiplex PCR reads with MiXCR, giving one entry per CDR3 protein. TCRdb, rather than the study authors, made the V and J calls. The sample lists 250,000 or so distinct CDR3 sequences; roughly a fifth were seen once. Germline V gene data show CDR1 as LGHDT and CDR2 as YNNKEL (reference sequence). V shed 4 bases and J 11 bases; nucleotides not matched to a gene: 8. The CDR3 sequence is 13 residues long. Time point here: newly diagnosed GD, antithyroid drugs for less than 3 months. After RNA was extracted from PBMCs, the TCR library was made from it. EDTA tubes were used for drawing approximately 8.4 milliliters of peripheral blood. This clonotype was detected many times. The antigen is not known.

This chain connects TRBV3-1 to TRBJ1-1; the match to TRBD1 covers 9 bases. Source: peripheral blood mononuclear cells (PBMCs), taken at new diagnosis, from a patient treated with antithyroid drugs. The receptor was derived from a female donor with Graves disease. CDR3 amino acids: CASSPGQGFYAFF. For the CDR3, the DNA is TGTGCCAGCAGCCCGGGACAGGGTTTTTATGCTTTCTTT.